This T cell receptor beta chain is drawn from a study of T cells in Graves' hyperthyroidism and ophthalmopathy. Broader study findings: Most clonotypes expanded in the thyroid (above 0.001) were also present in blood. Ophthalmopathy was distinguished from stable hyperthyroidism by 13 V-J signatures.

A remark on this clonotype: Its antigen is currently unknown.

This CDR3 spans 15 amino acids. V gave up 4 bases and J gave up 5 bases, with 17 bases separating them. Germline loops: CDR1 SGHRS, CDR2 YFSETQ. TCR beta CDR3 region amplification was performed from RNA transcripts. The study used the HTBI primer set for a first-round RT-PCR of the TCR CDR3. MiXCR, run by TCRdb on the multiplex PCR reads, gives a single entry per CDR3 protein. In the table there are about 640,000 distinct CDR3 sequences, about a fifth of which are singletons. The origin of this receptor is a man aged 25-45 years with Graves' ophthalmopathy. V usage is TRBV5-1 and J usage is TRBJ2-3; perhaps TRBD2 as D (5 bases). Input material: blood. The CDR3 DNA reads TGCGCCAGCAGCCCATCAAGAGGGTTTGGAGATACGCAGTATTTT. Protein: CASSPSRGFGDTQYF.